This TCR beta chain derives from a study of early T cells in non-severe SARS-CoV-2 infection. Whole-study results and caveats: Comparison of clonotypes with VDJdb favored anti-spike CD8 responses while missing private and CD4 specificities.

To note about this clonotype: What it binds is unknown.

Molecules of cDNA were individually given unique molecular identifiers that were attached to them. TCRdb used MiXCR to reprocess the 5' RACE reads, holding one entry per CDR3 protein. The sample consists of around 63,000 distinct CDR3 sequences, roughly 13% of them appearing once. V lost 5 bases to trimming and J lost 0 bases, with 10 bases between them. Germline lookup yields CDR1 SSHAT and CDR2 FNYEAQ (reference sequence). There are 15 residues in the CDR3. The gene calls are TRBV7-7 and TRBJ2-2; D is uncertain. The material sequenced was whole blood. This sequence originates from an adult who was a healthcare worker with PCR-confirmed SARS-CoV-2 infection or an uninfected control (not recorded which). This chain's CDR3 is CASSTRTTNTGELFF. CDR3 coding DNA: TGTGCCAGCAGCACACGGACCACGAACACCGGGGAGCTGTTTTTT.